The rows below give T cell receptor beta chains drawn from one sample of a study of blood T cells in healthy people across ages. TCRdb re-called the 5' RACE reads through MiXCR, storing one row per CDR3 protein. The table records about 1.6 million distinct CDR3 sequences, roughly 32% of them present only once. The sample was blood. The origin of the receptors is a woman in her thirties in good health. CDR3s include the opening cysteine and the closing phenylalanine or tryptophan. Fields, in order: V gene, CDR3 length, J gene, D gene, CDR3 protein. D genes are given only for firm matches.

TRBV24-1	14	TRBJ2-1	TRBD2	CATEGLAGEGEQFF
TRBV10-1	13	TRBJ1-4	-	CASSESANEKLFF
TRBV10-3	17	TRBJ1-5	-	CAIADQGISSGNQPQHF
TRBV4-1	17	TRBJ2-5	TRBD2	CASSQGRSGGASETQYF
TRBV27	13	TRBJ2-1	-	CASTTLDTNEQFF
TRBV7-2	13	TRBJ1-2	TRBD1	CASSLEGGWGYTF
TRBV29-1	14	TRBJ2-1	-	CSAGRSPPYNEQFF
TRBV2	15	TRBJ1-2	-	CASSEAADYNYGYTF
TRBV20-1	13	TRBJ1-1	TRBD1	CSATTGGNTEAFF
TRBV10-3	13	TRBJ2-7	-	CASKAGSFYEQYF
TRBV11-2	15	-	-	CASSFPGELQETQYF
TRBV20-1	12	TRBJ1-1	-	CSATTRNTEAFF
TRBV28	17	TRBJ2-5	TRBD2	CASSQYRLAGLEETQYF
TRBV6-6	14	TRBJ2-1	TRBD1	CASLDRGSYNEQFF
TRBV27	17	-	TRBD2	CASSLLPGASGSYEQYF
TRBV5-4	16	TRBJ2-3	TRBD2	CASSYAGLNPTDTQYF
TRBV18	13	TRBJ2-3	-	CAGSPPGADTQYF
TRBV7-2	15	TRBJ2-1	TRBD2	CASSLGTSGRDEQFF
TRBV15	13	TRBJ2-1	-	CATSAGVHNEQFF
TRBV6-1	14	TRBJ1-1	-	CASRTWDLDTEAFF
TRBV18	14	TRBJ1-5	-	CASSPVGADQPQHF
TRBV10-3	17	TRBJ1-2	-	CAISESLDGASNYGYTF
TRBV20-1	16	TRBJ2-3	TRBD2	CSARVIVGRESATQYF
TRBV28	15	TRBJ2-5	TRBD2	CASSGSGAGQETQYF
TRBV2	16	TRBJ2-1	-	CASRPSSGPARDEQFF
TRBV7-9	19	TRBJ2-1	TRBD2	CASSSSMASGGSSHNEQFF
TRBV4-1	16	TRBJ2-2	TRBD2	CASSQGLAANTGELFF
TRBV4-2	15	TRBJ1-5	TRBD1	CASSQGTGGDQPQHF
TRBV6-2/TRBV6-3	12	TRBJ2-5	-	CASSWGKETQYF
TRBV5-1	16	TRBJ1-6	-	CASSLDSEARGSPLHF
TRBV9	16	TRBJ2-7	-	CASSVRSPVPFYEQYF
TRBV7-9	14	TRBJ2-1	TRBD2	CASSLTSGFNEQFF
TRBV4-1	15	-	-	CASSLSGQDRYEQYF
TRBV12-3/TRBV12-4	15	TRBJ2-3	-	CASSLAVDSADTQYF
TRBV5-1	16	TRBJ2-2	-	CASSLGQGTYTGELFF
TRBV20-1	15	-	TRBD2	CSARQRDSPGETQYF
TRBV20-1	16	TRBJ2-2	-	CNARDLGTRNTGELFF
TRBV29-1	14	TRBJ2-1	TRBD1	CSARTGFTYNEEFF
TRBV20-1	14	TRBJ2-7	-	CSALRTEGVYEQYF
TRBV6-5	13	TRBJ2-7	-	CASSLPFSSEQYF
TRBV20-1	13	TRBJ2-7	TRBD2	CSASGGGSYEQYF
TRBV20-1	18	TRBJ2-5	TRBD1	CSARILGQGARGRETQYF
TRBV10-2	13	-	-	CASNDQGGYEQYF
TRBV6-7	15	TRBJ1-4	-	CASSHFRGFDEKLFF
TRBV20-1	14	TRBJ2-7	TRBD1	CSASPDRGTYEQYF
TRBV9	14	TRBJ2-7	TRBD1	CASSPRRGTGEQYF
TRBV11-2	15	TRBJ2-1	TRBD1	CASSLTGKTYSEQFF
TRBV20-1	15	TRBJ2-2	TRBD2	CSARDPAGETGELFF
TRBV27	16	TRBJ2-1	TRBD2	CASSPASGISYNEQFF
TRBV10-3	15	TRBJ2-5	-	CAISDRSSCGETQYF
TRBV7-9	16	TRBJ2-7	TRBD1	CASSRPDRGQAKEQYF
TRBV20-1	14	TRBJ2-3	TRBD2	CSADLAGLADTQYF
TRBV27	16	TRBJ2-1	TRBD1	CASKSQGQAFYNEQFF
TRBV6-5	14	-	TRBD1	CASSYWTGSSEQYF
TRBV28	14	TRBJ2-3	TRBD1	CASSQRTGADTQYF
TRBV11-2	15	TRBJ2-1	-	CASSSGPSSYNEQFF